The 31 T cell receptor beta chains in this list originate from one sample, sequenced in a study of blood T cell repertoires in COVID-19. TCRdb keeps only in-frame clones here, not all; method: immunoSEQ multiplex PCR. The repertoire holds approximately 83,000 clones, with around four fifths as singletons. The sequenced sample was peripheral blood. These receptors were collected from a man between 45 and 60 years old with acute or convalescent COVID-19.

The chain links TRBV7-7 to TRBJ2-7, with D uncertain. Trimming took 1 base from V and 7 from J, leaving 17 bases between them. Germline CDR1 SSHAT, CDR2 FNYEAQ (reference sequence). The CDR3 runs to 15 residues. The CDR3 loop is CASSLGATRFEEQYF. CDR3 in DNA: TGTGCCAGCAGCTTAGGTGCCACTCGGTTTGAAGAGCAGTACTTC.

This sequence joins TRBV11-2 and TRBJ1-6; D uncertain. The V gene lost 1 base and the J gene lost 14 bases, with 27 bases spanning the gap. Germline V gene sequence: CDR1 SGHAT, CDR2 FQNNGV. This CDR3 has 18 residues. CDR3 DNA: TGTGCCAGCAGCTTAGTAGGTCCAGGTCCCGGAACGAATTCGGCCCTCCACTTT. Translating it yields CASSLVGPGPGTNSALHF.

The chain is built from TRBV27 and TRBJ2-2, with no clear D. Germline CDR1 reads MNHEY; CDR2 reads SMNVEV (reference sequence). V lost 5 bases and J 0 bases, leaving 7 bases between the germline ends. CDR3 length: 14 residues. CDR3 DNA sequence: TGTGCCAGCAGTGTCCTAGCGAACACCGGGGAGCTGTTTTTT. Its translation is CASSVLANTGELFF.

CDR3: CASRSGLGDSYGYTF. The CDR3 nucleotides read TGTGCCAGCAGAAGTGGTTTGGGGGACAGCTATGGCTACACCTTC. This chain links TRBV25-1 with TRBJ1-2; 7 bases match TRBD1. Trimming cost V 6 bases and J 4 bases; bases outside gene matches: 11. The CDR3 is 15 residues long. CDR1 and CDR2 from the germline V gene are MGHDK and SYGVNS.

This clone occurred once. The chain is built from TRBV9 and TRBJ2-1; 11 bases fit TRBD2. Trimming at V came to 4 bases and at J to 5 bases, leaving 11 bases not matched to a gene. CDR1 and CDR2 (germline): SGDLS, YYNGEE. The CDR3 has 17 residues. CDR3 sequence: CASSPTPTSGGDNEQFF. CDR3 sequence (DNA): TGTGCCAGCAGCCCGACCCCTACTAGCGGGGGAGACAATGAGCAGTTCTTC.

The CDR3, as DNA: TGCGCCAGCAGCCAAGAGCAGGGCAGATACGAGCAGTACTTC. It is translated as CASSQEQGRYEQYF. The chain uses TRBV4-3 and TRBJ2-7; a possible D gene is TRBD1 (5 bases). The V gene's germline CDR1 is LGHNA and CDR2 YSLEER. This CDR3 is built from 14 residues. The V and J ends lost 0 bases and 4 bases respectively, with 10 bases between them.

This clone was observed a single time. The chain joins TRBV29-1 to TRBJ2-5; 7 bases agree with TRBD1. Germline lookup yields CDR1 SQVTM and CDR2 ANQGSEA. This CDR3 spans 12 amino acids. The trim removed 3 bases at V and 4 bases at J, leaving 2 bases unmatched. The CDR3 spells CSVDPGGETQYF. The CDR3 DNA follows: TGCAGCGTTGATCCAGGGGGAGAGACCCAGTACTTC.

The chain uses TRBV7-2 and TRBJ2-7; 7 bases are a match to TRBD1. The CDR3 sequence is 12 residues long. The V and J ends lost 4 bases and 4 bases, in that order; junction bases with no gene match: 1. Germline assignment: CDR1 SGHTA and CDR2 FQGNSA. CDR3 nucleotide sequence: TGTGCCAGCAGCTCCAGGGGGTACGAGCAGTACTTC. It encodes CASSSRGYEQYF. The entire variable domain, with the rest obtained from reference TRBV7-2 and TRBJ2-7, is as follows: GAGVSQSPSNKVTEKGKDVELRCDPISGHTALYWYRQSLGQGLEFLIYFQGNSAPDKSGLPSDRFSAERTGGSVSTLTIQRTQQEDSAVYLCASSSRGYEQYFGPGTRLTVT.

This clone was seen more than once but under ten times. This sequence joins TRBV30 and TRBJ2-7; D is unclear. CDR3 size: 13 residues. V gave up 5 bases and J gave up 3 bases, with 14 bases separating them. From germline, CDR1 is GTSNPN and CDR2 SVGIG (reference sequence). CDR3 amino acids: CAWAQLTGYEQYF. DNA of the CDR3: TGTGCCTGGGCCCAACTTACTGGCTACGAGCAGTACTTC.

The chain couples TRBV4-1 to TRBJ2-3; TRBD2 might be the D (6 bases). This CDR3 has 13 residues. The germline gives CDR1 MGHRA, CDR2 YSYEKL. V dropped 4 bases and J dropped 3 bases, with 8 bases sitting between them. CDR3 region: CASSLRETDTQYF. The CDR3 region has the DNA TGCGCCAGCAGCCTCCGGGAGACAGATACGCAGTATTTT.

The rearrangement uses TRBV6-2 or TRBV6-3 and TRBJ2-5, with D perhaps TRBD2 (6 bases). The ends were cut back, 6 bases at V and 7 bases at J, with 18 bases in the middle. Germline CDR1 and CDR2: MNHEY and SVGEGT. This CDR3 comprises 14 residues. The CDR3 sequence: CASRPIGGEPTQYF. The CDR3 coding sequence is TGTGCCAGCAGGCCTATAGGAGGGGAACCGACCCAGTACTTC.

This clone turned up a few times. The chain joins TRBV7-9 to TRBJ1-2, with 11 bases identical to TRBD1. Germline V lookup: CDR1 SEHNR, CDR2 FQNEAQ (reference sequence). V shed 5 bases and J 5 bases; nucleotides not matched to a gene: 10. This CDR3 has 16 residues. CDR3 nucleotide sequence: TGTGCCAGCAGCCCCGGACAGGGGGCGCAGGATTATGGCTACACCTTC. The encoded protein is CASSPGQGAQDYGYTF.

The CDR3 nucleotides read TGTGCCAGCAGTTTTACCGGGACAGGTCTTTTTGAGCAGTACTTC. Amino acids: CASSFTGTGLFEQYF. The rearrangement links TRBV6-5 to TRBJ2-7; TRBD1 agrees at 8 bases. V was clipped by 4 bases and J by 7 bases; unmatched bases: 12. Germline values: CDR1 MNHEY, CDR2 SVGAGI. The CDR3 runs to 15 residues.

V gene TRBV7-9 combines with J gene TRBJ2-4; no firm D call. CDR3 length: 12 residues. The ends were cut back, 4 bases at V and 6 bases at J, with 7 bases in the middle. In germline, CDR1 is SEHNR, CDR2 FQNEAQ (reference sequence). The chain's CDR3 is CASSSDLNIQYF. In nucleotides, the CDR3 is TGTGCCAGCAGCTCCGACTTAAACATTCAGTACTTC.

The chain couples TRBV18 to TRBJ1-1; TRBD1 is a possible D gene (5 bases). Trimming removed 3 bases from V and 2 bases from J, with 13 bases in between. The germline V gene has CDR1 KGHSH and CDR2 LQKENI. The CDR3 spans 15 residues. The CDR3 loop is CASSPSVTANTEAFF. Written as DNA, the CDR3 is TGTGCCAGCTCACCTTCCGTGACAGCAAACACTGAAGCTTTCTTT.

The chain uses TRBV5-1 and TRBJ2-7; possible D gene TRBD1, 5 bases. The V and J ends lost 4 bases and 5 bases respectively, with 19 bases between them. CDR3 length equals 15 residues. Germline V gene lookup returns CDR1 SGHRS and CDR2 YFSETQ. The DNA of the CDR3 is TGCGCCAGCAGCCTCCAAGGGGCAGGGAACAACGAGCAGTACTTC. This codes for CASSLQGAGNNEQYF.

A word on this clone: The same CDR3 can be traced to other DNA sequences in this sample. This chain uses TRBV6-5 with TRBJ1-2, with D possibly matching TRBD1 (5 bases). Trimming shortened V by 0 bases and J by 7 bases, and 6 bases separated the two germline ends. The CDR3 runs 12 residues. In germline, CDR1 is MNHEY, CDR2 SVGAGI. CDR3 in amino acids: CASSYSGGGYTF. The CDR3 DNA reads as TGTGCCAGCAGTTACTCGGGGGGTGGCTACACCTTC.

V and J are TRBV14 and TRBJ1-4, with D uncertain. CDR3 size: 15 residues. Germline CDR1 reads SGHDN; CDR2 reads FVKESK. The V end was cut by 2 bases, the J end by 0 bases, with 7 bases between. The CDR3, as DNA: TGTGCCAGCAGCCAATGGCAGACAACTAATGAAAAACTGTTTTTT. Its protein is CASSQWQTTNEKLFF. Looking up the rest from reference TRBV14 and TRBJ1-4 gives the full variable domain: EAGVTQFPSHSVIEKGQTVTLRCDPISGHDNLYWYRRVMGKEIKFLLHFVKESKQDESGMPNNRFLAERTGGTYSTLKVQPAELEDSGVYFCASSQWQTTNEKLFFGSGTQLSVL.

The CDR3, as DNA: TGTGCCAGTAACGGACAGGGTCCGGGCCAAGAGACCCAGTACTTC. Translation gives CASNGQGPGQETQYF. The V call is TRBV19, the J call TRBJ2-5, with 8 bases matching TRBD1. The germline V gene has CDR1 LNHDA and CDR2 SQIVND (reference sequence). V gave up 7 bases and J gave up 1 base; unmatched junction bases: 8. CDR3 length: 15 amino acids.

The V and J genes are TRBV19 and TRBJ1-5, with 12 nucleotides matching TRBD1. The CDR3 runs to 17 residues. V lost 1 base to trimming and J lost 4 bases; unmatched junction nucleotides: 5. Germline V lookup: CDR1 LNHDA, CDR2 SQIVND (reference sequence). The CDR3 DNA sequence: TGTGCCAGTAGTATAGGGGGACAGGGGGCAGGAAATCAGCCCCAGCATTTT. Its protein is CASSIGGQGAGNQPQHF.

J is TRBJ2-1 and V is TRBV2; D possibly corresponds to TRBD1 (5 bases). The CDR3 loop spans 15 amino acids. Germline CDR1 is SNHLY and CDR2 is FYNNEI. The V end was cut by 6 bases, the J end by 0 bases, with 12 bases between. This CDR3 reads CASREQATSYNEQFF. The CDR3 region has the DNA TGTGCCAGCAGGGAACAGGCCACCTCCTACAATGAGCAGTTCTTC.

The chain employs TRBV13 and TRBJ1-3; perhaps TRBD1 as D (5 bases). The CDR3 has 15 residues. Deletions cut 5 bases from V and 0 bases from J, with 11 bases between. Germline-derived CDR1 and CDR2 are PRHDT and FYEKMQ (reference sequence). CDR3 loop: CASSPLGGSGNTIYF. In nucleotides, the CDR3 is TGTGCCAGCAGCCCTCTGGGGGGCTCTGGAAACACCATATATTTT.

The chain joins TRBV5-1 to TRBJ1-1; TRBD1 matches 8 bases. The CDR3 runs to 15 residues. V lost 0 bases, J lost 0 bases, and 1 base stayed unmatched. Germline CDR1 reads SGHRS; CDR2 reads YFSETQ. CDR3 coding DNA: TGCGCCAGCAGCTTGGCGGGACAGGTGAACACTGAAGCTTTCTTT. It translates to CASSLAGQVNTEAFF.

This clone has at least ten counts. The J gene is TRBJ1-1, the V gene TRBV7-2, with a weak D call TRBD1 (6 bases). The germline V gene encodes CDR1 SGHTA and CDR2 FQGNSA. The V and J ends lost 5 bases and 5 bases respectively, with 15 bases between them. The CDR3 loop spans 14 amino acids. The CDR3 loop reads CASSTPGVTTEAFF. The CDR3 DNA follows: TGTGCCAGCAGCACCCCAGGGGTGACGACTGAAGCTTTCTTT.

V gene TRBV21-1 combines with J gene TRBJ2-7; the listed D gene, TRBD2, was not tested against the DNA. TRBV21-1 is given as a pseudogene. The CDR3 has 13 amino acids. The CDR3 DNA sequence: TGTGCCAGCAGCCTACCGACCGGGTACGAGCAGTACTTC. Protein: CASSLPTGYEQYF.

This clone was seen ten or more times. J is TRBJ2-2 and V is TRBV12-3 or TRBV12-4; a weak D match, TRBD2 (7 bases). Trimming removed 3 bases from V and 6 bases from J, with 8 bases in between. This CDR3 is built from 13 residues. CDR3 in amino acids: CASSFGGPGELFF. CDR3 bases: TGTGCCAGCAGTTTCGGGGGGCCCGGGGAGCTGTTTTTT.

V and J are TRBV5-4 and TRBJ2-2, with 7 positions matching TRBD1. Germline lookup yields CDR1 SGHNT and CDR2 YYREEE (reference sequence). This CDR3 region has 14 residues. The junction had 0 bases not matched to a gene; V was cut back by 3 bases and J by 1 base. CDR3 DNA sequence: TGTGCCAGCAGCTGGGACAGGAACACCGGGGAGCTGTTTTTT. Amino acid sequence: CASSWDRNTGELFF.

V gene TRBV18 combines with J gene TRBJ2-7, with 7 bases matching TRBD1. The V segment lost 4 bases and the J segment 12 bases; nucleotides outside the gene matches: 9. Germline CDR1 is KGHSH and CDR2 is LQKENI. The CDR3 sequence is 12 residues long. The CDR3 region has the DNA TGTGCCAGCTCACGAAACCGGGACAGTCTGTACTTC. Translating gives CASSRNRDSLYF.

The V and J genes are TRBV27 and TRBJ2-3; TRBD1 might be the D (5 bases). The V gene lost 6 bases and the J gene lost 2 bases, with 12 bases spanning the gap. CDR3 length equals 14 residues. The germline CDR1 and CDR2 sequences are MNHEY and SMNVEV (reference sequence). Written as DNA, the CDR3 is TGTGCCAGCAGAGCTCAGGGTTCCACAGATACGCAGTATTTT. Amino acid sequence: CASRAQGSTDTQYF.

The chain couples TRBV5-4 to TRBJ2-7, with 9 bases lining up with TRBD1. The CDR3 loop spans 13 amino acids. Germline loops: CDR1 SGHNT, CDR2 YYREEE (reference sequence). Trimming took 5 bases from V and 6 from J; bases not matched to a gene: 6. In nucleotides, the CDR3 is TGTGCCAGCAGTTGGGGGACAGGGACCGAGCAGTACTTC. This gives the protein CASSWGTGTEQYF.

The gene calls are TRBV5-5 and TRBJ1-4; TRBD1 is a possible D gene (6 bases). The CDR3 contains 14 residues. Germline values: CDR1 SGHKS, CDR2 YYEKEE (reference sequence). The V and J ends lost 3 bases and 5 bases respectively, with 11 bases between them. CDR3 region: CASSSKQGNEKLFF. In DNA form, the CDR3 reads TGTGCCAGCAGCTCTAAACAGGGCAATGAAAAACTGTTTTTT.